This T cell receptor beta chain was obtained from a study of blood T cell repertoires in COVID-19. Whole-study context: Spain, Italy and the United States supplied samples that represented acute and convalescent COVID-19. T cells, B-cell-depleted T cells, or PBMCs supplied cDNA or gDNA.

With V trimmed by 4 bases and J by 9 bases, 4 bases remained unmatched. The CDR3 loop spans 12 amino acids. Germline CDR1 is MNHEY and CDR2 is SVGAGI. As originally analysed: Amplifying reference gene primers gave estimates of nucleated cell counts. Libraries were prepared by immunoSEQ multiplex PCR; TCRdb keeps only in-frame clonotypes and omits some of them. V, J and clone size are taken as reported in that table, and D and trimming were inferred from the DNA itself. The table includes approximately 87,000 clones, roughly 89% detected once. V gene TRBV6-5 combines with J gene TRBJ1-1; 8 positions match TRBD1. The sample taken for sequencing was peripheral blood. This clonotype originated in a man between 65 and 79 years old with active or convalescent COVID-19. The DNA for the CDR3 is TGTGCCAGCAGTTCTGGGACAGGTAAAGCTTTCTTT. Protein sequence: CASSSGTGKAFF.